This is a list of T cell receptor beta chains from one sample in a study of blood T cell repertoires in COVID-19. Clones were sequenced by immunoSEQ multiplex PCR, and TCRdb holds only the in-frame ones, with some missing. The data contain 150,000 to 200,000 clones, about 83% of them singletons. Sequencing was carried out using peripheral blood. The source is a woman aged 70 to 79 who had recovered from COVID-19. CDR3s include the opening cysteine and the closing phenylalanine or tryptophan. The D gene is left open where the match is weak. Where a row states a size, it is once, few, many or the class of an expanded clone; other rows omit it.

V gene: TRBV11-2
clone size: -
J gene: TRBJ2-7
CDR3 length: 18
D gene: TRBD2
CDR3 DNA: TGTGCCAGCAGCTTAGGGATTAGCGGGGGGCTCCTCTCCTACGAGCAGTACTTC
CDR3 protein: CASSLGISGGLLSYEQYF

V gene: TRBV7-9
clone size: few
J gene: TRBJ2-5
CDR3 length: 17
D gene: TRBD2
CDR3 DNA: TGTGCCAGCAGCTCCGGGACTAGCGGGTGGGGGCAAGAGACCCAGTACTTC
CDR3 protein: CASSSGTSGWGQETQYF

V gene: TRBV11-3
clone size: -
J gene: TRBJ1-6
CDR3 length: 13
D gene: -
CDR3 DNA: TGTGCCAGCAGCAGGGGGGGGAATTCACCCCTCCACTTT
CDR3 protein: CASSRGGNSPLHF

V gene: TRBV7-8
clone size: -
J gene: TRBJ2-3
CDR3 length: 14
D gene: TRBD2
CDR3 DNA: TGTGCCAGCACCCGGGGGGGGGCCACAGATACGCAGTATTTT
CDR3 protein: CASTRGGATDTQYF

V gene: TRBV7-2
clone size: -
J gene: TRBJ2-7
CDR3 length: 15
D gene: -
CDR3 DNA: TGTGCCAGCAGCCTCGCCGGGCTAGCCCTCTACGAGCAGTACTTC
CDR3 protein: CASSLAGLALYEQYF

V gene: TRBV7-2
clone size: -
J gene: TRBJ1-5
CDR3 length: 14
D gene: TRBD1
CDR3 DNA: TGTGCCAGCAGCCCCGGGACAGGCAATCAGCCCCAGCATTTT
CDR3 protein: CASSPGTGNQPQHF

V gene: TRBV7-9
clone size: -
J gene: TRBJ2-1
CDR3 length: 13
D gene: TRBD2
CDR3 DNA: TGTGCCAGCAGCTTAGAGGCGGGGGGTGAGCAGTTCTTC
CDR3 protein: CASSLEAGGEQFF

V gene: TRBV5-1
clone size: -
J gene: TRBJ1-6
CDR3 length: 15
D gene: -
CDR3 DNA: TGCGCCAGCAGCTCCACGGGCGTTCGGGGTTCACCCCTCCACTTT
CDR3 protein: CASSSTGVRGSPLHF

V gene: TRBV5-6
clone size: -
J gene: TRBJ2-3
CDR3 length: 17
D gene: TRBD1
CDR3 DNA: TGTGCCAGCACCATAATAAGGACAGGGGGTTACACAGATACGCAGTATTTT
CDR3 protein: CASTIIRTGGYTDTQYF

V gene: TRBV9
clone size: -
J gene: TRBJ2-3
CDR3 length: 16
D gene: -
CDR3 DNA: TGTGCCAGCAGCGTAGGGGTGGGGGGAGGCACAGATACGCAGTATTTT
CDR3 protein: CASSVGVGGGTDTQYF

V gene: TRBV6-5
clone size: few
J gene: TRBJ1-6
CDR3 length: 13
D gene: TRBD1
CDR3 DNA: TGTGCCACCAAACAGGGGTGGAATTCACCCCTCCACTTT
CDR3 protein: CATKQGWNSPLHF

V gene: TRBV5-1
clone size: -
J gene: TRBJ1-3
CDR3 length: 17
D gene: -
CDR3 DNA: TGCGCCAGCAGCTTGGGACAGGCTCCCCACTCTGGAAACACCATATATTTT
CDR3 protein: CASSLGQAPHSGNTIYF

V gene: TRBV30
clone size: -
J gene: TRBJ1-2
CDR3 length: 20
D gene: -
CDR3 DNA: TGTGCCTGGATGTCCCCAGAAACGGGCGTGGGACACTCTAACTCCGGTGGCTACACCTTC
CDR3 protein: CAWMSPETGVGHSNSGGYTF

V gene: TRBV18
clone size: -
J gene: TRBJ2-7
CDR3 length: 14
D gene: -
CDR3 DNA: TGTGCCAGCTCACCCCGCCGAGGTCCCTACGAGCAGTACTTC
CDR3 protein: CASSPRRGPYEQYF

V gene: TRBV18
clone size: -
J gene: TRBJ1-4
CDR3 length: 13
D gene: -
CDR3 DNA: TGTGCCAGCTCACAGGGACTGGGCGAAAAACTGTTTTTT
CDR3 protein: CASSQGLGEKLFF

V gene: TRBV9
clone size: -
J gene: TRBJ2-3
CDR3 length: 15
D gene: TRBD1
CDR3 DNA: TGTGCCAGCAGCGACCGACAGGGGAGCACAGATACGCAGTATTTT
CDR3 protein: CASSDRQGSTDTQYF

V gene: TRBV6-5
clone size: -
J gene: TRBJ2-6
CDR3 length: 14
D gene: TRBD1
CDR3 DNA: TGTGCCAGCACCCAGGGGGCTGGGGCCAACGTCCTGACTTTC
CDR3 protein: CASTQGAGANVLTF

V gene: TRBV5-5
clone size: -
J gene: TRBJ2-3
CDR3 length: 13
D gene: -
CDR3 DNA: TGTGCCAGCAGCTTGGAACCAGGCCGCCGTGGGTATTTT
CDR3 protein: CASSLEPGRRGYF

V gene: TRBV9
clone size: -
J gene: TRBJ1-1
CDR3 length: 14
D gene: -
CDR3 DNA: TGTGCCAGCAGCACCGGGTCCATGAACACTGAAGCTTTCTTT
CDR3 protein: CASSTGSMNTEAFF

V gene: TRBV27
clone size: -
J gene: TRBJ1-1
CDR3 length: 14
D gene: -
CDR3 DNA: TGTGCCAGCAGTTTGTTCAGGGTGGCCCCGGTAGCTTTCTTT
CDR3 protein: CASSLFRVAPVAFF

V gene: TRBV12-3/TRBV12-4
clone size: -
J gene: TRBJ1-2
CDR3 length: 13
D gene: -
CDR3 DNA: TGTGCCAGCACCCTGCGCGGCGGGTATGGCTACACCTTC
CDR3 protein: CASTLRGGYGYTF

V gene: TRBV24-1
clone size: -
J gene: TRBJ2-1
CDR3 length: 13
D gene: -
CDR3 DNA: TGTGCCACCAGTGATTTTTGGAGGACTGAGCAGTTCTTC
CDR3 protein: CATSDFWRTEQFF

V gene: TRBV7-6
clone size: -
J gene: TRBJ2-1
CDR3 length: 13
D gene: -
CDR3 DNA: TGTGCCAGCAGCCCCCGGGGATACAATGAGCAGTTCTTC
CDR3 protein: CASSPRGYNEQFF

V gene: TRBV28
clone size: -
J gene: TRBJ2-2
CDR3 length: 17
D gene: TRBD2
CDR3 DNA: TGTGCCAGCAGACCTAGCGGGGGAGGATGGAACACCGGGGAGCTGTTTTTT
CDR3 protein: CASRPSGGGWNTGELFF

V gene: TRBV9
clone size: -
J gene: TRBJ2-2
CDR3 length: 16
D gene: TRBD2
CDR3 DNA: TGTGCCAGCAGCCCCGGTCCTAGCGGGAGAACCGGGGAGCTGTTTTTT
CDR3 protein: CASSPGPSGRTGELFF

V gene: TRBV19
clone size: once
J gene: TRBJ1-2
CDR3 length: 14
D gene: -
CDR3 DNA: TGTGCCAGTAGTATGGGCGGGGCTGGCTATGGCTACACCTTC
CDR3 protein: CASSMGGAGYGYTF

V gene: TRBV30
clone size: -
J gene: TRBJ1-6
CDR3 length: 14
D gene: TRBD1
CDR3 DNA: TGTGCCTGGAGGGGGGACAGCGGGGGGTCACCCCTCCACTTT
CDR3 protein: CAWRGDSGGSPLHF

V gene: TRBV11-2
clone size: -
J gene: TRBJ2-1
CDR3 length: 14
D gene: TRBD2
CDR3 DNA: TGTGCCAGCAGCCAGGGTAGCGGGTACAATGAGCAGTTCTTC
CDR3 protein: CASSQGSGYNEQFF

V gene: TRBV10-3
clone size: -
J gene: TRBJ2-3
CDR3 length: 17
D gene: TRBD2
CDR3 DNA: TGTGCCATCAGTGACCCTAGCGGGGGGGCAGGCTTAGATACGCAGTATTTT
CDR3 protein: CAISDPSGGAGLDTQYF

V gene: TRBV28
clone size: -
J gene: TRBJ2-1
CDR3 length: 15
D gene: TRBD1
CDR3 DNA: TGTGCCAGCACCCCGACAGGGGGCTCCTACAATGAGCAGTTCTTC
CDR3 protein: CASTPTGGSYNEQFF

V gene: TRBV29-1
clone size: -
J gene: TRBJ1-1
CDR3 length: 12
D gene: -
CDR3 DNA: TGCAGCGTTGGCCAGGGAAACACTGAAGCTTTCTTT
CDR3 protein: CSVGQGNTEAFF

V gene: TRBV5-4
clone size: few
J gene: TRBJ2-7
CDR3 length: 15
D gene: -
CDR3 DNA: TGTGCCAGCCGACCAAGTGGCGGCACCTCCTACGAGCAGTACTTC
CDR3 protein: CASRPSGGTSYEQYF

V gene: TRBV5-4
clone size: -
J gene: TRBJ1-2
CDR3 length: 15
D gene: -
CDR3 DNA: TGTGCCAGCAGCTTGGCCCGGGGGATCCGCTATGGCTACACCTTC
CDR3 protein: CASSLARGIRYGYTF

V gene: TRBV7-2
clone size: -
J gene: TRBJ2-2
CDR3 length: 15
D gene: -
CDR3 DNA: TGTGCCAGCAGCCTGGGGGGACCCAACACCGGGGAGCTGTTTTTT
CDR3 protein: CASSLGGPNTGELFF

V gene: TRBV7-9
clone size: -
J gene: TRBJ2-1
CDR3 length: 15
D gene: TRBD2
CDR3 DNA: TGTGCCAGCAGCTTACCCCGGGGGAGCGGGACCGAGCAGTTCTTC
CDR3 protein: CASSLPRGSGTEQFF

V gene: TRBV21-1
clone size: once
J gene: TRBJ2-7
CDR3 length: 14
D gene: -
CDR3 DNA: TGTGCCAGCAGCAAGCCGGGACAGGTCTACGAGCAGTACTTC
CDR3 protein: CASSKPGQVYEQYF

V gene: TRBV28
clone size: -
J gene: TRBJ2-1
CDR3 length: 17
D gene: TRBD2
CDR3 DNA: TGTAGATCCGGGACTAGCGGAGGTAGGCCTGGGGACAATGAGCAGTTCTTC
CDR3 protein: CRSGTSGGRPGDNEQFF

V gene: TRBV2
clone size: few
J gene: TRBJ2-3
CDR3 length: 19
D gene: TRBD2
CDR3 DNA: TGTGCCAGCAGTGATGAACCACTAGCGGGGAATCAGCCCACAGATACGCAGTATTTT
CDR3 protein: CASSDEPLAGNQPTDTQYF

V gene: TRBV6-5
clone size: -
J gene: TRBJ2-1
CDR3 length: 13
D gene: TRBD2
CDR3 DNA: TGTGCCAGCAGGCTAGCGGGAGTGAATGAGCAGTTCTTC
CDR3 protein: CASRLAGVNEQFF

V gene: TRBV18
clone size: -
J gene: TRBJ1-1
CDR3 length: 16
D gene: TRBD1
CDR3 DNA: TGTGCCAGCTCACCGGGCGGCAGGGGGACTAACACTGAAGCTTTCTTT
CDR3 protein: CASSPGGRGTNTEAFF

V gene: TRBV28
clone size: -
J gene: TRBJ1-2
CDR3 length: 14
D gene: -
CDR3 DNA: TGTGCCAGCAGTTTATCTCCCCAGGCCTATGGCTACACCTTC
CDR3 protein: CASSLSPQAYGYTF

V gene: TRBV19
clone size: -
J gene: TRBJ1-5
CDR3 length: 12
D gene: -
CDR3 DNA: TGTGCCAGTAGTTTTTTATCGTCGCCCCAGCATTTT
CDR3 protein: CASSFLSSPQHF